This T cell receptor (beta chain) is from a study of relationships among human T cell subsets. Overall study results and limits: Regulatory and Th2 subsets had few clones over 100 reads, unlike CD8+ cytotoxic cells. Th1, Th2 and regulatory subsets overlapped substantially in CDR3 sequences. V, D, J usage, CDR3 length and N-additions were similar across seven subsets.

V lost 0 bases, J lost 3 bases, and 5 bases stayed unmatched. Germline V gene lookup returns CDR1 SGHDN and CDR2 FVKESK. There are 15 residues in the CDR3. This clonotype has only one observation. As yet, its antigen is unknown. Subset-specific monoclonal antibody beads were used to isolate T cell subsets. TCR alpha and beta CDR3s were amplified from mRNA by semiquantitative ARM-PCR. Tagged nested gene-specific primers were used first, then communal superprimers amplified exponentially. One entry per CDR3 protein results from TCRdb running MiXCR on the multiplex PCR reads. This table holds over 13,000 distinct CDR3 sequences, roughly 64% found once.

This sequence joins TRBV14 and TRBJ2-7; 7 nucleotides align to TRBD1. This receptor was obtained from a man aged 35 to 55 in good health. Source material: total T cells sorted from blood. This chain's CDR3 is CASSQETGRSYEQYF. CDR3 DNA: TGTGCCAGCAGCCAAGAGACAGGGAGAAGCTACGAGCAGTACTTC.